These 14 T cell receptor beta chains were all obtained from the same sample, sequenced in a study of tumor-infiltrating lymphocytes in primary liver carcinoma. A primer in the constant region served to generate TCR beta cDNA from around 500 ng of total RNA. ARM-PCR, slightly modified, supplied the TCR beta libraries through three nested multiplex PCR rounds. TRBV1-TRBV30 forward and Cbeta reverse primers drove the first two roughly 11-cycle rounds. TCRdb called the multiplex PCR reads again in MiXCR, with one record for every CDR3 protein. The sample shows 310,000 or so distinct CDR3 sequences, 65% of them seen only once. Germline DNA was also extracted, and blood RNA was taken from unsorted whole blood. The source material was peripheral blood. These receptor sequences come from a man aged 35-49 years with primary liver carcinoma and hepatitis B virus infection.

As for this clonotype: A much more abundant neighbour one base away suggests this may be a read error. The V call is TRBV5-1, the J call TRBJ2-6; no reliable D call. This CDR3 region has 14 residues. Germline V CDR1 and CDR2: SGHRS, YFSETQ. V shed 0 bases and J shed 13 bases, with 14 bases lying between them. The CDR3 DNA sequence: TGCGCCAGCAGCTTGGAAAGGTGTTCAAGAGTCCTGACTTTC. Translation gives CASSLERCSRVLTF.

In this sample, this clonotype turned up many times. The rearrangement uses TRBV6-5 and TRBJ1-5; D unresolved. Germline V gene lookup returns CDR1 MNHEY and CDR2 SVGAGI. Trimming took 6 bases from V and 0 from J, leaving 12 bases between them. The CDR3 loop spans 15 amino acids. The CDR3 spells CASRSDQYSNQPQHF. The CDR3 coding sequence is TGTGCCAGCAGATCGGACCAATATAGCAATCAGCCCCAGCATTTT.

Of note for this clonotype: Sequence at one end of the junction differs from germline and may be a read error. CDR3 nucleotide sequence: TGTGCTAGCAGCCCGATCTACAGGGGGCTCGGTGAAGCTTTCTTT. It is translated as CASSPIYRGLGEAFF. The chain links TRBV11-1 to TRBJ1-1, with 9 bases that match TRBD1. The CDR3 has 15 amino acids. Germline CDR1 reads SGHAT; CDR2 reads FQDESV (reference sequence).

Turning to this clonotype: One end of the junction does not line up with germline, which may come from a read error. The chain carries TRBV11-2 and TRBJ2-7; 10 bases agree with TRBD1. There are 16 residues in the CDR3. Per germline, CDR1 SGHAT and CDR2 FQNNGV. As DNA, the CDR3 is TGTGCCAGCAGCTTAGCGGGACAGGGGTCACAGGGTGAGCGGTACTTC. Protein sequence: CASSLAGQGSQGERYF. Looking up the rest from reference TRBV11-2 and TRBJ2-7 gives the full variable domain: EAGVAQSPRYKIIEKRQSVAFWCNPISGHATLYWYQQILGQGPKLLIQFQNNGVVDDSQLPKDRFSAERLKGVDSTLKIQPAKLEDSAVYLCASSLAGQGSQGERYFGPGTRLTVT.

Remarks on this clonotype: Compared with germline, one end of the junction differs, possibly owing to a read error. V and J are TRBV5-5 and TRBJ1-2, with D perhaps TRBD1 (5 bases). This CDR3 spans 15 amino acids. From germline, CDR1 is SGHKS and CDR2 YYEKEE (reference sequence). The CDR3 region is CARSFLTEINYGYTF. The CDR3 bases are TGTGCCAGAAGCTTTCTGACAGAAATTAACTATGGCTACACCTTC.

On this clonotype itself: The junction departs from germline at one end; a sequencing error may be responsible. CDR3 in DNA: TGTGCCAGCAGCTACGACAGCTCCTACAATGAGCACTTCTTC. It is translated as CASSYDSSYNEHFF. The V call is TRBV7-7, the J call TRBJ2-1; D is possibly TRBD1 (5 bases). CDR1 and CDR2 (germline): SSHAT, FNYEAQ (reference sequence). The CDR3 is 14 residues long.

The rearrangement links TRBV7-8 to TRBJ1-5; maybe TRBD1 (5 bases). Trimming took 5 bases from V and 10 from J, leaving 12 bases between them. The length of the CDR3 is 12 residues. The germline CDR1 and CDR2 sequences are SGHVS and FQNEAQ. As DNA, the CDR3 is TGTGCCAGCAGCCCTCGGGGACCTCCCCAGCATTTT. Its protein is CASSPRGPPQHF.

The chain has TRBV18 and TRBJ1-5; D is ambiguous. Looked up from germline, CDR1 is KGHSH and CDR2 is LQKENI. Trimming shortened V by 2 bases and J by 4 bases, and 9 bases separated the two germline ends. The CDR3 covers 14 residues. This CDR3 reads CASSPTNSNQPQHF. The CDR3 bases are TGTGCCAGCTCACCAACGAATAGTAATCAGCCCCAGCATTTT.

CDR3 sequence: CASTAQAGGYNEQFF. CDR3 nucleotide sequence: TGTGCCAGCACTGCACAAGCGGGAGGGTACAATGAGCAGTTCTTC. The chain joins TRBV6-6 to TRBJ2-1; 10 nucleotides line up with TRBD2. CDR1 is MNHNY and CDR2 is SVGAGI in the germline V gene (reference sequence). With 7 bases clipped from V and 4 bases from J, the junction kept 7 bases outside the gene matches. This CDR3 has 15 residues.

The chain combines TRBV13 with TRBJ2-5, with TRBD1 as a possible D gene (5 bases). Germline V gives CDR1 PRHDT, CDR2 FYEKMQ (reference sequence). Trimming removed 2 bases at V and 3 bases at J, with 19 bases between. The CDR3 sequence is 17 residues long. The CDR3 loop is CASSLWGVRRVEETQYF. The DNA of the CDR3 is TGTGCCAGCAGCTTATGGGGCGTGAGAAGGGTAGAAGAGACCCAGTACTTC. Variable domain in full (rest from reference TRBV13 and TRBJ2-5): AAGVIQSPRHLIKEKRETATLKCYPIPRHDTVYWYQQGPGQDPQFLISFYEKMQSDKGSIPDRFSAQQFSDYHSELNMSSLELGDSALYFCASSLWGVRRVEETQYFGPGTRLLVL.

Remarks on this clonotype: This may be a read error, as it is one base from a much larger clone. The genes are TRBV12-3 or TRBV12-4 and TRBJ2-5, with TRBD1 identical over 7 bases. V lost 2 bases, J lost 5 bases, and 5 bases stayed unmatched. The CDR3 runs to 14 residues. CDR3 sequence (DNA): TGTGCCAGCAGTTTAATAGGGGGCCTTGAGACCCAGTACTTC. Its protein product is CASSLIGGLETQYF.

As concerns this clonotype: It is likely a read error, because the conserved phenylalanine at the end of the CDR3 is missing. The chain recombines TRBV11-2 with TRBJ2-1; 8 bases are shared with TRBD2. From germline, CDR1 is SGHAT and CDR2 FQNNGV. This CDR3 region has 17 residues. The trim removed 4 bases at V and 0 bases at J, leaving 8 bases unmatched. The CDR3 spells CASSSSLAAISYNEQFV. The CDR3 bases are TGTGCCAGCAGCTCCTCACTAGCGGCCATCTCCTACAATGAGCAGTTCGTG.

The chain joins TRBV11-2 to TRBJ2-7; D not resolved. The CDR3 totals 12 residues. In germline, CDR1 is SGHAT, CDR2 FQNNGV. V lost 5 bases and J 7 bases, leaving 12 bases between the germline ends. The CDR3 sequence is CASSIQTAEQYF. As DNA, the CDR3 is TGTGCCAGCAGCATACAGACCGCGGAGCAGTACTTC.

This clonotype has a count of ten or more. The V call is TRBV5-4, the J call TRBJ2-2, with D perhaps TRBD1 or TRBD2 (5 bases each). Germline assignment: CDR1 SGHNT and CDR2 YYREEE (reference sequence). The CDR3 runs 16 residues. Trimming removed 0 bases at V and 6 bases at J, with 15 bases between. In nucleotides, the CDR3 is TGTGCCAGCAGCTTGGCGGGCAGGGCCGGGGCCGGGGAGCTGTTTTTT. Translation gives CASSLAGRAGAGELFF.